One and the same sample provided the 11 T cell receptor beta chains below, sequenced in a study of blood T cell repertoires in COVID-19. Sequencing used immunoSEQ multiplex PCR; TCRdb keeps in-frame clones, though not all of them. The sample records 30,000 to 35,000 clones, 85% being singletons. The sample comprised peripheral blood. Receptors originate from a human donor with acute or convalescent COVID-19. The donor label of this sample is uncertain.

As to this clone: At one end the junction does not follow the germline gene, possibly because of a read error. The V call is TRBV27, the J call TRBJ2-4, with D perhaps matching TRBD2 (7 bases). Germline assignment: CDR1 MNHEY and CDR2 SMNVEV (reference sequence). The length of the CDR3 is 13 residues. CDR3 sequence reads: CASSLGPEGGKHF. The CDR3 DNA reads as TGTGCCAGCAGTTTAGGCCCAGAGGGGGGGAAGCACTTC.

This clone has more than one count but fewer than ten. The chain combines TRBV7-9 with TRBJ1-2, with TRBD1 as a possible D gene (5 bases). The CDR3 contains 13 residues. The V end was cut by 1 base, the J end by 4 bases, with 7 bases between. Germline CDR1 and CDR2: SEHNR and FQNEAQ (reference sequence). The CDR3 spells CASSLGQGYGYTF. The CDR3 DNA follows: TGTGCCAGCAGCTTAGGGCAGGGCTATGGCTACACCTTC.

The chain uses TRBV24-1 and TRBJ2-1, with 10 bases matching TRBD2. Germline V gene data show CDR1 as KGHDR and CDR2 as SFDVKD. The ends lost 4 bases at V and 6 bases at J; junction bases unmatched: 8. The CDR3 sequence is 16 residues long. The CDR3 region is CATSDPSGGNINEQFF. CDR3 in DNA: TGTGCCACCAGTGACCCTAGCGGGGGAAACATCAATGAGCAGTTCTTC.

V usage is TRBV11-3 and J usage is TRBJ1-3; 7 positions agree with TRBD1. J was trimmed by 1 base and V by 4 bases; bases with no gene match: 13. Germline V gives CDR1 SGHNT, CDR2 YENEEA. The CDR3 covers 18 residues. The CDR3 protein is CASSSYPPQTGSGNTIYF. The CDR3 coding sequence is TGTGCCAGCAGCTCTTATCCCCCGCAGACAGGGTCTGGAAACACCATATATTTT.

V is TRBV5-6 and J is TRBJ2-7; tentatively, D is TRBD1 (6 bases). The germline gives CDR1 SGHDT, CDR2 YYEEEE. This CDR3 has 14 residues. V lost 2 bases and J lost 3, with 12 bases in between. CDR3 sequence reads: CASSFVDRFYEQYF. CDR3 nucleotides: TGTGCCAGCAGCTTTGTGGACAGATTCTACGAGCAGTACTTC.

This clone was seen a handful of times. The chain links TRBV19 to TRBJ1-6; D gene uncertain. CDR1 and CDR2 from the germline V gene are LNHDA and SQIVND (reference sequence). This CDR3 region has 16 residues. The V gene lost 5 bases and the J gene lost 9 bases, with 20 bases spanning the gap. The CDR3: CASSGGVARLGSPLHF. CDR3 nucleotides: TGTGCCAGTAGTGGCGGGGTGGCCCGGTTGGGTTCACCCCTCCACTTT.

The chain has TRBV9 and TRBJ2-2; maybe TRBD1 (6 bases). The germline V and J ends were trimmed by 0 bases and 4 bases, with 16 bases remaining between them. CDR3 length: 17 residues. Germline V gene lookup returns CDR1 SGDLS and CDR2 YYNGEE. CDR3 DNA sequence: TGTGCCAGCAGCGTAGCGACGACAGGTTCAAGCACCGGGGAGCTGTTTTTT. Residues: CASSVATTGSSTGELFF.

The chain combines TRBV28 with TRBJ1-6; TRBD1 agrees at 10 bases. The CDR3 is 16 residues long. J lost 7 bases, V lost 4 bases, and 7 bases had no gene match. Germline CDR1 is MDHEN and CDR2 is SYDVKM. The CDR3 nucleotides are TGTGCCAGCAGTTCCTCGGACAGGGGGAGGAATTCACCCCTCCACTTT. Its translation is CASSSSDRGRNSPLHF.

The V and J genes are TRBV13 and TRBJ1-2, with 9 bases fitting TRBD1. The CDR3 loop spans 15 amino acids. Germline loops: CDR1 PRHDT, CDR2 FYEKMQ (reference sequence). With V trimmed by 4 bases and J by 3 bases, 6 bases remained unmatched. CDR3 coding DNA: TGTGCCAGCAGCTACCTGACAGGGGGGGACTATGGCTACACCTTC. Translated: CASSYLTGGDYGYTF.

J is TRBJ2-2 and V is TRBV9; 8 nucleotides match TRBD1. Per the germline V gene, CDR1 is SGDLS and CDR2 is YYNGEE. This CDR3 has 16 amino acids. V lost 3 bases and J lost 1; bases outside the gene matches: 5. The CDR3 bases are TGTGCCAGCAGCGACCGGACAGGGAAGAACACCGGGGAGCTGTTTTTT. This codes for CASSDRTGKNTGELFF.

This rearrangement joins TRBV12-3 or TRBV12-4 to TRBJ1-5; the match to TRBD1 covers 7 bases. The CDR3 loop spans 13 amino acids. V shed 4 bases and J 7 bases; nucleotides not matched to a gene: 4. Here the CDR3 reads CASSWTGGQPQHF. CDR3 coding DNA: TGTGCCAGCAGTTGGACAGGAGGACAGCCCCAGCATTTT.